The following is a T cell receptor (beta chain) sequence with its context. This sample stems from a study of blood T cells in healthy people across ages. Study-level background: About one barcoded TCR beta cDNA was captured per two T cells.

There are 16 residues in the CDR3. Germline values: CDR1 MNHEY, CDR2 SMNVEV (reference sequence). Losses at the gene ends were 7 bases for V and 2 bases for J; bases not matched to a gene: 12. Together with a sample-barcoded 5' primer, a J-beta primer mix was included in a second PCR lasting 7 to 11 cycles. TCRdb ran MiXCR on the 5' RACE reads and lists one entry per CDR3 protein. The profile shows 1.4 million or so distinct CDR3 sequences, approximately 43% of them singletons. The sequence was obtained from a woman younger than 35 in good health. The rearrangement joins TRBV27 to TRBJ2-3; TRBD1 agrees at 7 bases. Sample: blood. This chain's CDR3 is CASTLTGQLDTDTQYF. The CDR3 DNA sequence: TGTGCCAGCACCCTAACGGGACAGCTAGACACAGATACGCAGTATTTT.